This TCR beta chain is from a study of blood T cell repertoires in COVID-19. In the source study's methods: Cell counts per sample came from amplifying reference gene primers. Sequenced by immunoSEQ multiplex PCR; TCRdb stores in-frame clones only, minus some. V and J calls and clone size are as listed in that table; D and trimming were resolved from the DNA. Found here are fewer than 250,000 clones, 65% to 85% of them singletons; the top ten hold 6.8%. CDR3 size: 14 residues. The V gene lost 1 base and the J gene lost 7 bases, with 13 bases spanning the gap. Germline V gene sequence: CDR1 LGHDT, CDR2 YNNKEL (reference sequence). Ages ranged from 18 to 89 years, with residence in fewer than 25 US areas.

Sequencing was done on a sample of PBMCs or T cells enriched from blood (not recorded which). The clonotype comes from a woman aged 40 to 50 who had recovered from COVID-19. The V gene is TRBV3-1 (or the pseudogene TRBV3-2), the J gene TRBJ2-5; the D gene is possibly TRBD1 (5 bases). As DNA, the CDR3 is TGTGCCAGCAGCCAAGGAAGTGGGGCTGGGACCCAGTACTTC. Translation: CASSQGSGAGTQYF.